The present TCR beta chain was sequenced within a study of shared clonotypes between healthy human individuals. Study-level findings and limits: Relative to clonotypes present in all four donors, those not shared had lower generation probabilities. In this cohort, only blood was sampled, and tissue repertoires likely differ.

Germline V gene data show CDR1 as SEHNR and CDR2 as FQNEAQ (reference sequence). J gave up 5 bases and V 5 bases, and 11 bases lay outside the gene matches. CDR3 length equals 16 residues. Notes on this clone: Its antigen is undetermined.

Authors' methods: ImmunoSEQ output held junction-only sequences without quality scores, so filtering differed. TCRdb's table, derived via immunoSEQ multiplex PCR, lists solely in-frame clones and lacks some. For V, J and clone size, that table is used; D and trimming come from the DNA. The sample lists roughly 700,000 clones; about 92% were seen once. CD8 memory was a combination of CD45RO+ cells and CCR7-negative CD45RA+ TemRA cells. This chain uses TRBV7-9 with TRBJ2-1; 8 nucleotides match TRBD2. Sequencing input: memory CD8+ T cells from PBMCs. The subset here: CD45RO+ cells pooled with CCR7-negative TemRA cells. This clonotype originated in a young man in good health. Some clones in this sample may be carry-over from other donors' samples. This CDR3 reads CASSPTGLDGDNEQFF. CDR3 DNA: TGTGCCAGCAGCCCAACGGGACTAGATGGGGACAATGAGCAGTTCTTC.